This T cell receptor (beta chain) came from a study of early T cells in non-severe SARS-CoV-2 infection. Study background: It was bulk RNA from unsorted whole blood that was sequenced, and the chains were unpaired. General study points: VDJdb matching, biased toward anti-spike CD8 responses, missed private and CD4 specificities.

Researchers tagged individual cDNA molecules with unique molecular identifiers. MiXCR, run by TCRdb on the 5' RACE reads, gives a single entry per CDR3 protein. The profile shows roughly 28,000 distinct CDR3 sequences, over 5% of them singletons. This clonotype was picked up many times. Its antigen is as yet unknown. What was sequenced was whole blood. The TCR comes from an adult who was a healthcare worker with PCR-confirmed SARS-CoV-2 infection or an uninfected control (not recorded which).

The CDR3 protein is CASSSDRGLGGYTF. Written as DNA, the CDR3 is TGTGCCAGCAGCTCTGACAGGGGGCTGGGCGGCTACACCTTC. This chain connects TRBV7-9 to TRBJ1-2; TRBD1 agrees at 10 bases. The CDR3 is made up of 14 amino acids. From germline, CDR1 is SEHNR and CDR2 FQNEAQ (reference sequence). V lost 4 bases to trimming and J lost 8 bases; unmatched junction nucleotides: 7.